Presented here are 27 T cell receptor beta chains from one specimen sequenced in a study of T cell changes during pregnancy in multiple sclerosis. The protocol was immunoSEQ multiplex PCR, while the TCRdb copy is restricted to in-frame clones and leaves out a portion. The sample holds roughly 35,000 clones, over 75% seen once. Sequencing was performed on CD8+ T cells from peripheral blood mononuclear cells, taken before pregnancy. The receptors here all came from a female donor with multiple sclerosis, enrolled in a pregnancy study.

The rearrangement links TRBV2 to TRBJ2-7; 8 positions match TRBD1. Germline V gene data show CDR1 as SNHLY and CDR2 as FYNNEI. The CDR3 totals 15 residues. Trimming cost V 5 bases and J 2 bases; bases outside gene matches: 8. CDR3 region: CASSPIPDRAYEQYF. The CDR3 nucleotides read TGTGCCAGCAGTCCTATCCCGGACAGGGCCTACGAGCAGTACTTC.

CDR3 nucleotides: TGCAGCGTTGAGCGGGGACGCGGGGGTTACGAGCAGTACTTC. This codes for CSVERGRGGYEQYF. J is TRBJ2-7 and V is TRBV29-1, with TRBD2 matching 7 bases. This CDR3 is built from 14 residues. J lost 4 bases, V lost 3 bases, and 9 bases had no gene match. The germline V gene encodes CDR1 SQVTM and CDR2 ANQGSEA.

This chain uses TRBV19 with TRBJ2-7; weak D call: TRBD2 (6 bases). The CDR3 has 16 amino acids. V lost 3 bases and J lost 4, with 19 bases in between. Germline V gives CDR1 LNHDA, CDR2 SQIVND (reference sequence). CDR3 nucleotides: TGTGCCAGTAGTATTCGGGGGATAGGATCGCCTTACGAGCAGTACTTC. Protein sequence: CASSIRGIGSPYEQYF.

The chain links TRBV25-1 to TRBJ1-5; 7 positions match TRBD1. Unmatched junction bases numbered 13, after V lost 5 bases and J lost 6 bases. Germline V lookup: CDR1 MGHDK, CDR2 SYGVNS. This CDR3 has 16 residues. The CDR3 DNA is TGTGCCAGCAGTCCTACAGGGGCCGGTGGCCTTCAGCCCCAGCATTTT. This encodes CASSPTGAGGLQPQHF.

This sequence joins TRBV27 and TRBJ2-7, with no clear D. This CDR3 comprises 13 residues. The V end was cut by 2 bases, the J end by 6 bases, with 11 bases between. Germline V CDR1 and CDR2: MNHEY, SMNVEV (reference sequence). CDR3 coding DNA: TGTGCCAGCAGTTTAGCTAGGATTGCCGAGCAGTACTTC. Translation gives CASSLARIAEQYF.

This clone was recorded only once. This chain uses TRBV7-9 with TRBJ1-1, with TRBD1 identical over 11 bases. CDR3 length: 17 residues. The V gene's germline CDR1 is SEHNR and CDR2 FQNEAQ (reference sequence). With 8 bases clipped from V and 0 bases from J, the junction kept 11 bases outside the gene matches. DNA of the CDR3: TGTGCCAGCCTAAGCCCGGGACAGGGGGTGATGAACACTGAAGCTTTCTTT. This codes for CASLSPGQGVMNTEAFF.

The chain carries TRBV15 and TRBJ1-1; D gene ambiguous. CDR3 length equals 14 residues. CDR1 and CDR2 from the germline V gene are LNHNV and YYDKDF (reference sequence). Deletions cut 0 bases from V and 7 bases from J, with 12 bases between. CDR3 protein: CATSREGWGDEAFF. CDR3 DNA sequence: TGTGCCACCAGCAGAGAGGGTTGGGGAGATGAAGCTTTCTTT.

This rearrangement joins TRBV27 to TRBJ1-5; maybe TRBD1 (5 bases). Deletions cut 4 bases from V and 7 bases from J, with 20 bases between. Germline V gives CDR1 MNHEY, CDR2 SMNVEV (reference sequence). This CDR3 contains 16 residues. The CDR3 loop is CASSSTQGGNSQPQHF. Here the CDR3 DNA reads TGTGCCAGCAGTTCCACCCAGGGAGGGAACTCGCAGCCCCAGCATTTT.

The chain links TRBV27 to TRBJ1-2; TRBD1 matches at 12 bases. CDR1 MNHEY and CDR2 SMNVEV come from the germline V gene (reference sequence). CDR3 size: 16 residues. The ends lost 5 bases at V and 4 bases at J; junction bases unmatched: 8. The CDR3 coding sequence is TGTGCCAGCAGTCCCCTGGGACAGGGGGCCATCTATGGCTACACCTTC. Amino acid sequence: CASSPLGQGAIYGYTF.

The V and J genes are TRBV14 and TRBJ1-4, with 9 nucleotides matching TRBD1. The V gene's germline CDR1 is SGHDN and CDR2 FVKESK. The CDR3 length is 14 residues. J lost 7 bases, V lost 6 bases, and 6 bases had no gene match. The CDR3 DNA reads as TGTGCCAGCAGTCCCACAGGGGGCAGTGAAAAACTGTTTTTT. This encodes CASSPTGGSEKLFF.

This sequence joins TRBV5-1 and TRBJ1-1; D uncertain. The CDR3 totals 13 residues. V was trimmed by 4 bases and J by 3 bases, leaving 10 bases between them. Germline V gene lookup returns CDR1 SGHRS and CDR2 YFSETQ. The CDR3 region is CASSRGRDTEAFF. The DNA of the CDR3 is TGCGCCAGCAGCCGGGGTCGAGACACTGAAGCTTTCTTT. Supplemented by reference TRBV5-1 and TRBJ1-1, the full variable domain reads KAGVTQTPRYLIKTRGQQVTLSCSPISGHRSVSWYQQTPGQGLQFLFEYFSETQRNKGNFPGRFSGRQFSNSRSEMNVSTLELGDSALYLCASSRGRDTEAFFGQGTRLTVV.

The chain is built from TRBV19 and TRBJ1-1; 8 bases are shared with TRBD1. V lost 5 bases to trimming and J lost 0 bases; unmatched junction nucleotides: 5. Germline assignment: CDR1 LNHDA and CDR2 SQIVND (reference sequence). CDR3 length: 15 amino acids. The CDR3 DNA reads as TGTGCCAGTAGTTGGGGGACAGGACTGAACACTGAAGCTTTCTTT. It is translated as CASSWGTGLNTEAFF. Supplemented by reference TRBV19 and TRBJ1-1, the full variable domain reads DGGITQSPKYLFRKEGQNVTLSCEQNLNHDAMYWYRQDPGQGLRLIYYSQIVNDFQKGDIAEGYSVSREKKESFPLTVTSAQKNPTAFYLCASSWGTGLNTEAFFGQGTRLTVV.

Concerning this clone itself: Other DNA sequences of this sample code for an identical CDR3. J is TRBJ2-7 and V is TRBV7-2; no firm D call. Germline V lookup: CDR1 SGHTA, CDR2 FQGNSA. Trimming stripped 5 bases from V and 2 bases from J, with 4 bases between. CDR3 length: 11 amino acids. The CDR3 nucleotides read TGTGCCAGCAGCCCAGCCTACGAGCAGTACTTC. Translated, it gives CASSPAYEQYF. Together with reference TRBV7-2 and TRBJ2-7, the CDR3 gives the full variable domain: GAGVSQSPSNKVTEKGKDVELRCDPISGHTALYWYRQSLGQGLEFLIYFQGNSAPDKSGLPSDRFSAERTGGSVSTLTIQRTQQEDSAVYLCASSPAYEQYFGPGTRLTVT.

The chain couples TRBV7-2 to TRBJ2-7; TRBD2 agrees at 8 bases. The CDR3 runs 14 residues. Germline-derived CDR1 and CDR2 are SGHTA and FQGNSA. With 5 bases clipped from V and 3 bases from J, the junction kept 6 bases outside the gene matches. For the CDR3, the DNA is TGTGCCAGCAGCGGGGCCGGGAGGGTCTACGAGCAGTACTTC. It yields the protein CASSGAGRVYEQYF.

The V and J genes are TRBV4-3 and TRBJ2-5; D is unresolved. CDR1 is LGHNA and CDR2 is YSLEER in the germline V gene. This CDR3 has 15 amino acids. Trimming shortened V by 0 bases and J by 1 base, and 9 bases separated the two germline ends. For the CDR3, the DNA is TGCGCCAGCAGCCAAGAGATGACTTTCCAAGAGACCCAGTACTTC. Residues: CASSQEMTFQETQYF.

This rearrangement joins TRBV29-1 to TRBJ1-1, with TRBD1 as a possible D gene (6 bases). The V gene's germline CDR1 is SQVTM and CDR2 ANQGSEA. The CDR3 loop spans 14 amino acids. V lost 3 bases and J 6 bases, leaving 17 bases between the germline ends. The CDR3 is CSVDGTGSGAEAFF. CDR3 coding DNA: TGCAGCGTTGACGGAACAGGGAGTGGTGCTGAAGCTTTCTTT.

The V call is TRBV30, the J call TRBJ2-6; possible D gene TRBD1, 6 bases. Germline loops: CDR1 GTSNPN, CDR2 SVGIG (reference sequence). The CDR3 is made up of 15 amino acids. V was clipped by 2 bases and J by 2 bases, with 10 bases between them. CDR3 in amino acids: CAWSLEGAGANVLTF. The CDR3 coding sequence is TGTGCCTGGAGTCTCGAGGGGGCTGGGGCCAACGTCCTGACTTTC.

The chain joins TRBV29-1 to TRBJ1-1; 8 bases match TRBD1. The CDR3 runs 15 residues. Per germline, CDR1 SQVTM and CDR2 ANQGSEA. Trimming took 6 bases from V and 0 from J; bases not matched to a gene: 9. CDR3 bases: TGCAGCGTCGTTGGACAGGGTATGATGAACACTGAAGCTTTCTTT. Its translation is CSVVGQGMMNTEAFF.

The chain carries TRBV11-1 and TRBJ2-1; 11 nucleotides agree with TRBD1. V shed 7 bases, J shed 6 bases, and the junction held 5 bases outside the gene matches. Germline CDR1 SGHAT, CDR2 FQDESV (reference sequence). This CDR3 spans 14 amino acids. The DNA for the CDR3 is TGTGCCAGCAACCAAGGGACAGGGGGCAATGAGCAGTTCTTC. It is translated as CASNQGTGGNEQFF. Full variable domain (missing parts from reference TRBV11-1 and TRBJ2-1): EAEVAQSPRYKITEKSQAVAFWCDPISGHATLYWYRQILGQGPELLVQFQDESVVDDSQLPKDRFSAERLKGVDSTLKIQPAELGDSAMYLCASNQGTGGNEQFFGPGTRLTVL.

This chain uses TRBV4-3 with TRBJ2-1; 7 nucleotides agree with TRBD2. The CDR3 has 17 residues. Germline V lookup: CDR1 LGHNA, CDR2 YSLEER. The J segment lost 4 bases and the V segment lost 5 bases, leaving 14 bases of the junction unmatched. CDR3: CASSTSNLGGGYNEQFF. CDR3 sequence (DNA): TGCGCCAGCAGCACTAGTAATTTGGGGGGGGGTTACAATGAGCAGTTCTTC.

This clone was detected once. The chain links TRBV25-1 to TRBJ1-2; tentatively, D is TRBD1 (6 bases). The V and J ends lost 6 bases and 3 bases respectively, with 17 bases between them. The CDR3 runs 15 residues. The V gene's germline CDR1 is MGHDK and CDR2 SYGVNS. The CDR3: CASSANRVGDYGYTF. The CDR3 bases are TGTGCCAGCAGCGCAAACAGGGTGGGGGACTATGGCTACACCTTC.

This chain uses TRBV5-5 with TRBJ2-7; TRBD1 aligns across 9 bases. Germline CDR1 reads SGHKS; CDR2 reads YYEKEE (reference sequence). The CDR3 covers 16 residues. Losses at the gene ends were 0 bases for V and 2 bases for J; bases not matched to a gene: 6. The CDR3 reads CASSLVRTGETYEQYF. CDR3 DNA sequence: TGTGCCAGCAGCTTGGTTAGGACAGGGGAAACCTACGAGCAGTACTTC.

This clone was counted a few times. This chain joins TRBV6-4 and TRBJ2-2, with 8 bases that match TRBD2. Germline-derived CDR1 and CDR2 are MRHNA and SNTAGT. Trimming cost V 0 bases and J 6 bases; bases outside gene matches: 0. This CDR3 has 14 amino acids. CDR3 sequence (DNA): TGTGCCAGCAGTGACTCGCGGGGGGCCGGGGAGCTGTTTTTT. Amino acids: CASSDSRGAGELFF.

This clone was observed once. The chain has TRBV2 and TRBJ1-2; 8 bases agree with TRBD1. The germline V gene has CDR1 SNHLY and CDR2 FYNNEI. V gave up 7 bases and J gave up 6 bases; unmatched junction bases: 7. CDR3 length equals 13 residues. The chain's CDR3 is CASTQTGEHGYTF. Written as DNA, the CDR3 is TGTGCCAGCACCCAGACAGGGGAACATGGCTACACCTTC.

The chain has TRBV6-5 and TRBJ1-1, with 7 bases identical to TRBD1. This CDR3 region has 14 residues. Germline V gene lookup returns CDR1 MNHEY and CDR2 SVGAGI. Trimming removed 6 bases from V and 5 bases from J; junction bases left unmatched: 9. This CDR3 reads CASRIRGLGTEAFF. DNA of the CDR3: TGTGCCAGCAGGATTAGGGGGCTCGGAACTGAAGCTTTCTTT.

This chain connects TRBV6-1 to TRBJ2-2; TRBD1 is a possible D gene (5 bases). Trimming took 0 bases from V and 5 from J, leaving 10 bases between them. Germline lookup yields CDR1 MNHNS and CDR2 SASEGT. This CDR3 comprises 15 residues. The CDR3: CASSEAGPRTGELFF. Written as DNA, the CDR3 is TGTGCCAGCAGTGAAGCGGGGCCACGGACCGGGGAGCTGTTTTTT.

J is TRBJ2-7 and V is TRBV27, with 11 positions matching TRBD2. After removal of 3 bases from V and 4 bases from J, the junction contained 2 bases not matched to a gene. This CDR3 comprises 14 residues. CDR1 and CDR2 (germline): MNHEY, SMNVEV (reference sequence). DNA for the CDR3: TGTGCCAGCAGTTTTACTAGCGGGAGTTACGAGCAGTACTTC. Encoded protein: CASSFTSGSYEQYF.